This paragraph reports one TCR beta chain. Its target is not known. Clones were read by immunoSEQ multiplex PCR, and TCRdb kept only the in-frame ones, dropping some. Here the sample spans 150,000 to 200,000 clones, over 85% being singletons. This sample is part of a study of cytomegalovirus exposure and HLA in healthy donors. The study, taken as a whole, reports: Most TCRs appeared rarely, but some public TCRs recurred in many donors. The study recorded 164 TCR beta chains that were cytomegalovirus-associated. Cytomegalovirus status, reportedly, was diagnosed with high specificity and sensitivity by the classifier. Subsequent analysis found a tendency for first-cohort TCR clusters to co-occur within the 120 or so validation repertoires.

What was sequenced was PBMCs. The receptor's source is a man between 18 and 29 years old in good health and CMV-seropositive.

For the CDR3, the DNA is TGTGCCAGCACTAAAGAAGGGGGCGCAGGCTATGGCTACACCTTC. Translating gives CASTKEGGAGYGYTF. V is TRBV6-1 and J is TRBJ1-2; TRBD1 matches at 7 bases. Germline CDR1 MNHNS, CDR2 SASEGT. V was clipped by 7 bases and J by 4 bases; unmatched bases: 12. The CDR3 runs 15 residues.